The clone carrying this TCR beta chain appeared a few times. This sample is part of a study of T-cell reconstitution after alpha-beta-depleted transplantation in children. Preparation of the TCRbeta library was carried out with unique molecular identifiers. TCRdb independently ran MiXCR on the PCR reads; one entry per CDR3 protein. The table lists about 460,000 distinct CDR3 sequences, about an eighth of them singletons. V dropped 2 bases and J dropped 8; count of bases not matched to a gene: 7. The CDR3 is 15 amino acids. CDR1 is MNHNS and CDR2 is SASEGT in the germline V gene. Specimen: PBMCs, mostly from graft donor cells, collected 180 days after TCRalphabeta/CD19-depleted stem cell transplant. The TCR was taken from a female patient aged 2 to 10 who had a stem cell transplant for aplastic anemia, so the T cells may come from the graft donor. The chain is built from TRBV6-1 and TRBJ2-1; 9 nucleotides align to TRBD2. The chain's CDR3 is CASSELGGRAHEQFF. The CDR3 coding sequence is TGTGCCAGCAGTGAACTTGGCGGGAGGGCTCATGAGCAGTTCTTC.